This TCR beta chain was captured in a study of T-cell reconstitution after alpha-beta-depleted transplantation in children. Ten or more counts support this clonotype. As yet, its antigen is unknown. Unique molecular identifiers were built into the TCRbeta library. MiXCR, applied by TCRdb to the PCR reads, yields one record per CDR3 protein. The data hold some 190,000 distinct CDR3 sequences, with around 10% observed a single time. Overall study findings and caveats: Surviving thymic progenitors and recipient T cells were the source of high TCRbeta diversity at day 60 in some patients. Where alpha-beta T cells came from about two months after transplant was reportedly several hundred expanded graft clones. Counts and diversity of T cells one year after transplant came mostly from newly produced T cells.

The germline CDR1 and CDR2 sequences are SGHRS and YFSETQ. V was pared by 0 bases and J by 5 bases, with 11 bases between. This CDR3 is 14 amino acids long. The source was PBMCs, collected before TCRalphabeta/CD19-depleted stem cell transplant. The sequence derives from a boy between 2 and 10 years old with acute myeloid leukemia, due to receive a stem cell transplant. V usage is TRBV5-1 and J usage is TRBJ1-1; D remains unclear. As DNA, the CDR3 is TGCGCCAGCAGCTTGGGGACCGGAGAGACTGAAGCTTTCTTT. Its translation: CASSLGTGETEAFF. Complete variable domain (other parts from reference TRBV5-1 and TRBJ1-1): KAGVTQTPRYLIKTRGQQVTLSCSPISGHRSVSWYQQTPGQGLQFLFEYFSETQRNKGNFPGRFSGRQFSNSRSEMNVSTLELGDSALYLCASSLGTGETEAFFGQGTRLTVV.